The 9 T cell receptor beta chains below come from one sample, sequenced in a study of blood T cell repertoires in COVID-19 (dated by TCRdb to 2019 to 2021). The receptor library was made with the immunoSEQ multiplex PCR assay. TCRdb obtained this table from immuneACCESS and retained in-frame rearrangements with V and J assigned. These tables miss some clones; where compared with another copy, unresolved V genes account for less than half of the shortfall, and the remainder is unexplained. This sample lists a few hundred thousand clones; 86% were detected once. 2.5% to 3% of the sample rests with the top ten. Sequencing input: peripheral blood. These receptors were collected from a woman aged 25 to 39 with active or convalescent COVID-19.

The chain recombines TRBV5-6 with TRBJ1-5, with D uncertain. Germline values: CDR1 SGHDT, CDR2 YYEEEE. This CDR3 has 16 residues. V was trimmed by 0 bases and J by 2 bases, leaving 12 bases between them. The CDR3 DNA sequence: TGTGCCAGCAGCTTGGGAGGGATAGCTGGCAATCAGCCCCAGCATTTT. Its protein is CASSLGGIAGNQPQHF. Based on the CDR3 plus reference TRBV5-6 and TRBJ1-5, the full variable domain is DAGVTQSPTHLIKTRGQQVTLRCSPKSGHDTVSWYQQALGQGPQFIFQYYEEEERQRGNFPDRFSGHQFPNYSSELNVNALLLGDSALYLCASSLGGIAGNQPQHFGDGTRLSIL.

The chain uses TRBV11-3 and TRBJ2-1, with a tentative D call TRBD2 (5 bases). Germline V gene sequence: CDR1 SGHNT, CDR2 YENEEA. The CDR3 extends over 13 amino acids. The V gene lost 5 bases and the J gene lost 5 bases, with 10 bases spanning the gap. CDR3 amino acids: CASSPPGDNEQFF. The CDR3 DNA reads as TGTGCCAGCAGCCCCCCCGGGGACAATGAGCAGTTCTTC. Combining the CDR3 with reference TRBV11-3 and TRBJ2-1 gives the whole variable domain EAGVVQSPRYKIIEKKQPVAFWCNPISGHNTLYWYLQNLGQGPELLIRYENEEAVDDSQLPKDRFSAERLKGVDSTLKIQPAELGDSAVYLCASSPPGDNEQFFGPGTRLTVL.

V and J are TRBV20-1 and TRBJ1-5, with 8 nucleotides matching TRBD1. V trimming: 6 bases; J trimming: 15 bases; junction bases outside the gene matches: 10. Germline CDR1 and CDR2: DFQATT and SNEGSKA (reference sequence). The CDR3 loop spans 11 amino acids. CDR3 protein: CSALTGDVRHF. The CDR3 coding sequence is TGCAGTGCCCTGACAGGGGATGTTAGGCATTTT.

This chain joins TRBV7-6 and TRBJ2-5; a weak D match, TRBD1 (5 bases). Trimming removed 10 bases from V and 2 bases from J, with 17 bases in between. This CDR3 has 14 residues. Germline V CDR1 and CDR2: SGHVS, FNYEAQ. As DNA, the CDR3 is TGTGCCACCTCCCTAGGGGCAGGACAAGAGACCCAGTACTTC. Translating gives CATSLGAGQETQYF. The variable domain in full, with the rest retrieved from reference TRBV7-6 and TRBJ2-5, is GAGVSQSPRYKVTKRGQDVALRCDPISGHVSLYWYRQALGQGPEFLTYFNYEAQQDKSGLPNDRFSAERPEGSISTLTIQRTEQRDSAMYRCATSLGAGQETQYFGPGTRLLVL.

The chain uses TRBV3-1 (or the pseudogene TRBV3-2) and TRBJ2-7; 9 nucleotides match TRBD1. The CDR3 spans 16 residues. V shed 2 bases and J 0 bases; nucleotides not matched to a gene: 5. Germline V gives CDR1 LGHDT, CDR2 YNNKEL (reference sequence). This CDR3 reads CASSQLGQGTSYEQYF. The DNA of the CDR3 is TGTGCCAGCAGCCAACTTGGACAGGGGACCTCCTACGAGCAGTACTTC.

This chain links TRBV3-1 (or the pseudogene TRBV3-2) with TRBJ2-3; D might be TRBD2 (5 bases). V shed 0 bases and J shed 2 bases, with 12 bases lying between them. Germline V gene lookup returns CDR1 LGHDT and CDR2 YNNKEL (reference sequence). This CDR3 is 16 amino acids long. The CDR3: CASSQDAQRYTDTQYF. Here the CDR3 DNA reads TGTGCCAGCAGCCAAGATGCCCAGCGGTACACAGATACGCAGTATTTT.

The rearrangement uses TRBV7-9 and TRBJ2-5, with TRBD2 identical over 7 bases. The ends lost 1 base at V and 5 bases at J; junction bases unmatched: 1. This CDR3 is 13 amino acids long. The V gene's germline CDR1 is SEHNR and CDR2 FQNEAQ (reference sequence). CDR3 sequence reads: CASSLGGGETQYF. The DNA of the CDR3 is TGTGCCAGCAGCTTAGGGGGAGGGGAGACCCAGTACTTC.

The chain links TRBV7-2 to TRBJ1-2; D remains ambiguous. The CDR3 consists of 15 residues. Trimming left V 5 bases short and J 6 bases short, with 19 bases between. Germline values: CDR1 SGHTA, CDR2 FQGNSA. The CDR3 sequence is CASSLTREPPNGYTF. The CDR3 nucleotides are TGTGCCAGCAGCCTTACGAGGGAGCCCCCCAATGGCTACACCTTC.

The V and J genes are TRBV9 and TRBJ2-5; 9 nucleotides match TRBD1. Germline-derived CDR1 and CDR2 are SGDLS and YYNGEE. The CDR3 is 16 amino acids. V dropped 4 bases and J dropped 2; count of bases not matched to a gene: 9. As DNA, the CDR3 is TGTGCCAGCAGCCCTCGACAGGGGGTGGATCAAGAGACCCAGTACTTC. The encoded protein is CASSPRQGVDQETQYF.